This TCR beta chain was sequenced during a study of T cells in Graves' hyperthyroidism and ophthalmopathy. Study-level background: Peripheral blood samples were taken at initial diagnosis, prior to any treatment.

Amplified TCR beta CDR3 regions came from RNA transcripts. First-round RT-PCR targeting the TCR CDR3 was performed with the HTBI primer set. TCRdb fed the multiplex PCR reads into MiXCR, producing one record per CDR3 protein. The table has some 350,000 distinct CDR3 sequences, roughly 13% seen once. Germline V gene lookup returns CDR1 SGHDT and CDR2 YYEEEE. V was pared by 5 bases and J by 3 bases, with 14 bases between. The CDR3 consists of 14 residues. This TCR was sampled from a woman in her thirties or forties with Graves' ophthalmopathy. Sequenced: blood. The chain uses TRBV5-6 and TRBJ1-1; a possible D gene is TRBD1 (6 bases). The CDR3 sequence is CASRSTGWDTEAFF. In DNA form, the CDR3 reads TGTGCCAGCAGATCCACAGGGTGGGACACTGAAGCTTTCTTT.